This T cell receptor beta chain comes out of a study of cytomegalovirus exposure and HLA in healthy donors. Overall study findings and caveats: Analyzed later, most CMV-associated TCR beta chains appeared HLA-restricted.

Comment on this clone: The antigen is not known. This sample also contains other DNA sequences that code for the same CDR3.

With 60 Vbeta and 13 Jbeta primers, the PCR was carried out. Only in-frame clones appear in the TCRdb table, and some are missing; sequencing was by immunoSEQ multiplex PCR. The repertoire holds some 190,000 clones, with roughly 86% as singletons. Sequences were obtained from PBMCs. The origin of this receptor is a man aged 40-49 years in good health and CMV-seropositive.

CDR3 protein: CASSPPGQGNEKLFF. The CDR3 DNA sequence: TGTGCCAGCAGTCCGCCGGGACAGGGGAATGAAAAACTGTTTTTT. This chain joins TRBV6-6 and TRBJ1-4, with 10 nucleotides matching TRBD1. Germline CDR1 is MNHNY and CDR2 is SVGAGI (reference sequence). The J segment lost 5 bases and the V segment lost 5 bases, leaving 5 bases of the junction unmatched. CDR3 length equals 15 residues.